One T cell receptor beta chain is described in this entry. This record comes from a study of blood T cell repertoires in COVID-19. On the study more broadly: T cells, B-cell-depleted T cells, or PBMCs provided the cDNA or gDNA that served as material.

V gave up 8 bases and J gave up 3 bases, with 12 bases separating them. CDR3 length: 14 residues. Germline V gene sequence: CDR1 KGHDR, CDR2 SFDVKD. Per the study methods: Researchers report that nucleated cell counts were estimated from reference gene primer amplification. Repertoires were generated with immunoSEQ multiplex PCR, while TCRdb's copy carries only in-frame clones and drops some. V and J calls and clone size are copied from that table; D and trimming were computed from the DNA. The profile shows approximately 220,000 clones, around 88% of them singletons. This TCR was recovered from a woman aged 50 to 60 with acute or convalescent COVID-19. The rearrangement uses TRBV24-1 and TRBJ2-2, with D maybe TRBD2 (6 bases). Sequences were obtained from peripheral blood. CDR3 sequence (DNA): TGTGCCACCACTAGCGCCGAGGACACCGGGGAGCTGTTTTTT. Translating gives CATTSAEDTGELFF.